A selection of T cell receptor beta chains follows, all from one sample in a study of T-cell reconstitution after alpha-beta-depleted transplantation in children. TCRdb itself ran the PCR reads through MiXCR, one entry per CDR3 protein. The repertoire includes 500,000 or so distinct CDR3 sequences, less than 35% of them detected once, and around 2.3% sits in the top ten. The sequencing here drew on PBMCs from the stem cell graft donor, taken from the stem cell graft. All receptors derive from a human donor who donated a stem cell graft to a child with aplastic anemia. Both conserved end residues are part of each CDR3. The D gene is left open where the match is weak. The size entry is marked missing in some rows and otherwise reads once, few, many or a size class.

CDR3 protein: CAWASDGTSNQPQHF
CDR3 DNA: TGTGCCTGGGCTTCTGACGGAACGAGCAATCAGCCCCAGCATTTT
clone size: NA
D gene: NA
J gene: TRBJ1-5
V gene: TRBV30

CDR3 protein: CAWSVGLSSGDTQYF
CDR3 DNA: TGTGCCTGGAGTGTAGGGTTGTCTAGCGGAGATACGCAGTATTTT
clone size: NA
D gene: TRBD2
J gene: TRBJ2-3
V gene: TRBV30

CDR3 protein: CASSYVQGREKLFF
CDR3 DNA: TGTGCCAGCAGTTACGTTCAGGGGCGAGAAAAACTGTTTTTT
clone size: few
D gene: NA
J gene: TRBJ1-4
V gene: TRBV6-5

CDR3 protein: CASSPRTHPEAFF
CDR3 DNA: TGTGCCAGCTCACCCAGGACCCATCCTGAAGCTTTCTTT
clone size: NA
D gene: NA
J gene: TRBJ1-1
V gene: TRBV18

CDR3 protein: CASSILVEYNEQFF
CDR3 DNA: TGTGCCAGTAGTATTTTGGTGGAGTACAATGAGCAGTTCTTC
clone size: NA
D gene: NA
J gene: TRBJ2-1
V gene: TRBV19

CDR3 protein: CASSWTAHTEAFF
CDR3 DNA: TGTGCCAGCAGTTGGACAGCCCACACTGAAGCTTTCTTT
clone size: NA
D gene: NA
J gene: TRBJ1-1
V gene: TRBV7-2

CDR3 protein: CASKDGGRLYEQFF
CDR3 DNA: TGTGCCAGTAAGGACGGCGGGAGGCTTTATGAGCAGTTCTTC
clone size: NA
D gene: TRBD2
J gene: TRBJ2-1
V gene: TRBV19

CDR3 protein: CASTVESRNTEAFF
CDR3 DNA: TGTGCCAGCACGGTCGAAAGCAGGAACACTGAAGCTTTCTTT
clone size: NA
D gene: NA
J gene: TRBJ1-1
V gene: TRBV6-1

CDR3 protein: CASSLVAQGGKPQHF
CDR3 DNA: TGTGCCAGCAGCTTAGTTGCCCAAGGGGGGAAGCCCCAGCATTTT
clone size: few
D gene: NA
J gene: TRBJ1-5
V gene: TRBV7-2

CDR3 protein: CASSLSPGGQKFF
CDR3 DNA: TGTGCCAGCAGTTTATCGCCCGGAGGGCAGAAGTTCTTC
clone size: NA
D gene: NA
J gene: TRBJ2-1
V gene: TRBV27

CDR3 protein: CASSAGGRNYGYTF
CDR3 DNA: TGTGCCAGCAGTGCCGGGGGACGTAACTATGGCTACACCTTC
clone size: NA
D gene: NA
J gene: TRBJ1-2
V gene: TRBV25-1

CDR3 protein: CASSAAPSTDTQYF
CDR3 DNA: TGTGCCAGCAGCGCCGCCCCCTCCACAGATACGCAGTATTTT
clone size: few
D gene: NA
J gene: TRBJ2-3
V gene: TRBV9

CDR3 protein: CASSQDLGIQYF
CDR3 DNA: TGTGCCAGCAGCCAAGACCTTGGCATTCAGTACTTC
clone size: few
D gene: NA
J gene: TRBJ2-4
V gene: TRBV14

CDR3 protein: CASSIERDYHGYTF
CDR3 DNA: TGCGCCAGCAGCATAGAACGGGACTACCATGGCTACACCTTC
clone size: NA
D gene: NA
J gene: TRBJ1-2
V gene: TRBV5-1

CDR3 protein: CASSLRTSGESLRYEQYF
CDR3 DNA: TGTGCCAGCAGCTTACGGACTAGCGGGGAGTCCCTGCGTTACGAGCAGTACTTC
clone size: few
D gene: TRBD2
J gene: TRBJ2-7
V gene: TRBV7-2

CDR3 protein: CASSFRDSPYNEQFF
CDR3 DNA: TGTGCCAGCAGCTTCCGGGACAGCCCCTACAATGAGCAGTTCTTC
clone size: NA
D gene: TRBD1
J gene: TRBJ2-1
V gene: TRBV7-9

CDR3 protein: CASSPVRGPEAFF
CDR3 DNA: TGTGCCAGCTCACCCGTTCGGGGACCTGAAGCTTTCTTT
clone size: many
D gene: NA
J gene: TRBJ1-1
V gene: TRBV18

CDR3 protein: CASSCDPGTSGTFWQFF
CDR3 DNA: TGTGCCAGCAGTTGCGATCCTGGGACTAGCGGAACATTTTGGCAGTTCTTC
clone size: NA
D gene: TRBD2
J gene: TRBJ2-1
V gene: TRBV6-2/TRBV6-3

CDR3 protein: CAWSVGRTSGRLDTQYF
CDR3 DNA: TGTGCCTGGAGTGTAGGTCGGACTAGCGGGAGGTTGGATACGCAGTATTTT
clone size: few
D gene: TRBD2
J gene: TRBJ2-3
V gene: TRBV30

CDR3 protein: CASSYSDRKETQYF
CDR3 DNA: TGTGCCAGCAGTTACTCGGACAGAAAAGAGACCCAGTACTTC
clone size: few
D gene: NA
J gene: TRBJ2-5
V gene: TRBV12-3/TRBV12-4

CDR3 protein: CSARTGVEAEAFF
CDR3 DNA: TGCAGTGCCCGGACAGGGGTGGAGGCTGAAGCTTTCTTT
clone size: NA
D gene: TRBD1
J gene: TRBJ1-1
V gene: TRBV20-1

CDR3 protein: CASSSLPGQGNEQFF
CDR3 DNA: TGTGCCAGCAGTTCCCTTCCGGGACAGGGTAATGAGCAGTTCTTC
clone size: NA
D gene: TRBD1
J gene: TRBJ2-1
V gene: TRBV6-4

CDR3 protein: CASRAPDRVWDTGELFF
CDR3 DNA: TGTGCCAGCAGGGCCCCTGACAGGGTTTGGGACACCGGGGAGCTGTTTTTT
clone size: once
D gene: TRBD1
J gene: TRBJ2-2
V gene: TRBV28

CDR3 protein: CASSLGPAREQFF
CDR3 DNA: TGCGCCAGCAGCCTAGGCCCTGCTCGAGAGCAGTTCTTC
clone size: NA
D gene: NA
J gene: TRBJ2-1
V gene: TRBV4-3

CDR3 protein: CASSPQDRDQETQYF
CDR3 DNA: TGTGCCAGCTCACCCCAGGACAGGGATCAAGAGACCCAGTACTTC
clone size: NA
D gene: TRBD1
J gene: TRBJ2-5
V gene: TRBV18

CDR3 protein: CASSYSAGENYGYTF
CDR3 DNA: TGTGCCAGCAGTTACTCGGCAGGGGAGAACTATGGCTACACCTTC
clone size: NA
D gene: NA
J gene: TRBJ1-2
V gene: TRBV6-5

CDR3 protein: CATRGAGFYEQYF
CDR3 DNA: TGTGCCACCAGGGGTGCGGGGTTTTACGAGCAGTACTTC
clone size: few
D gene: NA
J gene: TRBJ2-7
V gene: TRBV19

CDR3 protein: CSVLGRALTDTQYF
CDR3 DNA: TGCAGCGTCCTAGGACGGGCCTTGACAGATACGCAGTATTTT
clone size: few
D gene: NA
J gene: TRBJ2-3
V gene: TRBV29-1

CDR3 protein: CSVGDSSYGYTF
CDR3 DNA: TGCAGCGTTGGGGACAGTTCATACGGCTACACCTTC
clone size: many
D gene: TRBD1
J gene: TRBJ1-2
V gene: TRBV29-1

CDR3 protein: CTSSYSGTSGSSPDTQYF
CDR3 DNA: TGTACCAGCAGTTACTCAGGGACTAGCGGGAGTTCTCCAGATACGCAGTATTTT
clone size: NA
D gene: TRBD2
J gene: TRBJ2-3
V gene: TRBV6-5

CDR3 protein: CSAGDSGRYNYEQFF
CDR3 DNA: TGCAGCGCTGGCGATAGCGGGCGGTACAATTATGAGCAGTTCTTC
clone size: few
D gene: TRBD2
J gene: TRBJ2-1
V gene: TRBV20-1

CDR3 protein: CASSLPGVKTGELFF
CDR3 DNA: TGTGCCAGCAGCTTACCGGGAGTTAAAACCGGGGAGCTGTTTTTT
clone size: NA
D gene: NA
J gene: TRBJ2-2
V gene: TRBV28

CDR3 protein: CASSLGDNYQPQHF
CDR3 DNA: TGTGCCAGCAGCTTGGGGGACAATTATCAGCCCCAGCATTTT
clone size: few
D gene: NA
J gene: TRBJ1-5
V gene: TRBV7-9

CDR3 protein: CAISESRAIETQYF
CDR3 DNA: TGTGCCATCAGTGAGTCCAGGGCGATTGAGACCCAGTACTTC
clone size: few
D gene: NA
J gene: TRBJ2-5
V gene: TRBV10-3

CDR3 protein: CASSTSLQGLNSPLHF
CDR3 DNA: TGTGCCAGCAGTACCTCACTACAGGGATTGAATTCACCCCTCCACTTT
clone size: NA
D gene: NA
J gene: TRBJ1-6
V gene: TRBV27

CDR3 protein: CASSRRVEPDTQYF
CDR3 DNA: TGTGCCAGCAGTCGGAGGGTGGAGCCAGATACGCAGTATTTT
clone size: NA
D gene: NA
J gene: TRBJ2-3
V gene: TRBV27

CDR3 protein: CASSLAPVRVDGYTF
CDR3 DNA: TGCGCCAGCAGCTTGGCCCCCGTCCGGGTGGACGGCTACACCTTC
clone size: NA
D gene: NA
J gene: TRBJ1-2
V gene: TRBV5-1

CDR3 protein: CASSRIAPAEQGLGSNEQFF
CDR3 DNA: TGTGCCAGCTCACGAATCGCCCCAGCCGAACAGGGGTTGGGGTCCAATGAGCAGTTCTTC
clone size: NA
D gene: TRBD1
J gene: TRBJ2-1
V gene: TRBV18

CDR3 protein: CSARPWTSRETQYF
CDR3 DNA: TGCAGTGCTAGACCCTGGACTAGTCGGGAGACCCAGTACTTC
clone size: few
D gene: TRBD2
J gene: TRBJ2-5
V gene: TRBV20-1

CDR3 protein: CAISAGQGEQFF
CDR3 DNA: TGTGCCATCAGTGCCGGACAGGGTGAGCAGTTCTTC
clone size: NA
D gene: TRBD1
J gene: TRBJ2-1
V gene: TRBV10-3

CDR3 protein: CASSFYTDNSPLHF
CDR3 DNA: TGTGCCAGCAGTTTCTACACTGATAATTCACCCCTCCACTTT
clone size: NA
D gene: NA
J gene: TRBJ1-6
V gene: TRBV12-3/TRBV12-4

CDR3 protein: CSARGYGGNTEAFF
CDR3 DNA: TGCAGTGCTAGAGGCTACGGGGGAAACACTGAAGCTTTCTTT
clone size: NA
D gene: NA
J gene: TRBJ1-1
V gene: TRBV20-1

CDR3 protein: CASSQPRDRLDNEQFF
CDR3 DNA: TGTGCCAGCAGTCAACCTCGGGATCGCCTCGACAATGAGCAGTTCTTC
clone size: few
D gene: NA
J gene: TRBJ2-1
V gene: TRBV12-3/TRBV12-4

CDR3 protein: CASSRPDQNDSPLHF
CDR3 DNA: TGTGCCAGCAGCCGCCCGGACCAGAATGATTCACCCCTCCACTTT
clone size: NA
D gene: NA
J gene: TRBJ1-6
V gene: TRBV4-2

CDR3 protein: CASSYHRGRVDTEAFF
CDR3 DNA: TGTGCCAGCAGTTATCACAGGGGGCGTGTTGATACTGAAGCTTTCTTT
clone size: few
D gene: TRBD1
J gene: TRBJ1-1
V gene: TRBV6-5